The 21 T cell receptor beta chains below all came from one sample that was sequenced in a study of OX40 agonist ivuxolimab in advanced cancers. Only in-frame clones appear in the TCRdb table, and some are missing; sequencing was by immunoSEQ multiplex PCR. Among about 60,000 clones, 75% to 90% were seen once, and the ten largest hold roughly 16%. The sample consisted of CD4+ or CD8+ T cells sorted from blood, taken in a trial of the OX40 agonist ivuxolimab. The receptors were sampled from an adult with an advanced solid tumor such as melanoma, head and neck, liver or kidney cancer.

The chain couples TRBV7-2 to TRBJ1-6; 7 positions match TRBD1. Trimming took 7 bases from V and 8 from J; bases not matched to a gene: 8. Germline V CDR1 and CDR2: SGHTA, FQGNSA. The CDR3 runs 14 residues. The CDR3 protein is CASKAGTAYSPLHF. In DNA form, the CDR3 reads TGTGCCAGCAAAGCCGGGACAGCATATTCACCCCTCCACTTT.

The chain links TRBV7-9 to TRBJ2-5; tentatively, D is TRBD1 (6 bases). The CDR3 length is 13 residues. V was clipped by 5 bases and J by 4 bases, with 11 bases between them. Germline CDR1 and CDR2: SEHNR and FQNEAQ (reference sequence). The CDR3 DNA reads as TGTGCCAGCAGCCCAGGGGTGGGAGAGACCCAGTACTTC. Translated: CASSPGVGETQYF.

The gene calls are TRBV28 and TRBJ2-7; 11 bases fit TRBD1. Germline values: CDR1 MDHEN, CDR2 SYDVKM. The CDR3 covers 15 residues. V trimming: 6 bases; J trimming: 3 bases; junction bases outside the gene matches: 7. The CDR3 reads CASRLSGTGGYEQYF. The CDR3, as DNA: TGTGCCAGCAGACTATCCGGGACAGGGGGCTACGAGCAGTACTTC.

This chain links TRBV5-1 with TRBJ1-3; D is unclear. This CDR3 is 15 amino acids long. Germline values: CDR1 SGHRS, CDR2 YFSETQ. Trimming stripped 4 bases from V and 4 bases from J, with 15 bases between. The CDR3, as DNA: TGCGCCAGCAGCAGAAGTGCGGGGTCAGGAAACACCATATATTTT. Translation: CASSRSAGSGNTIYF.

The rearrangement joins TRBV25-1 to TRBJ2-1; D is ambiguous. The germline CDR1 and CDR2 sequences are MGHDK and SYGVNS. The ends were cut back, 1 base at V and 10 bases at J, with 14 bases in the middle. The CDR3 covers 14 residues. The CDR3 nucleotides read TGTGCCAGCAGTGAATCTGCGAGGACCGGGGAGCAGTTCTTC. It specifies CASSESARTGEQFF. Full variable domain (outside the CDR3, taken from reference TRBV25-1 and TRBJ2-1): EADIYQTPRYLVIGTGKKITLECSQTMGHDKMYWYQQDPGMELHLIHYSYGVNSTEKGDLSSESTVSRIRTEHFPLTLESARPSHTSQYLCASSESARTGEQFFGPGTRLTVL.

The CDR3 region is CASRRTSGGMDTQYF. The CDR3 bases are TGTGCCAGCAGAAGGACTAGCGGAGGTATGGATACGCAGTATTTT. The chain links TRBV27 to TRBJ2-3; 10 positions match TRBD2. The germline V gene encodes CDR1 MNHEY and CDR2 SMNVEV (reference sequence). Unmatched junction bases numbered 9, after V lost 6 bases and J lost 6 bases. The CDR3 runs to 15 residues.

The V gene is TRBV2, the J gene TRBJ1-4, with D uncertain. V gave up 8 bases and J gave up 8 bases, with 15 bases separating them. The CDR3 is made up of 13 amino acids. Germline V gives CDR1 SNHLY, CDR2 FYNNEI. The CDR3: CASGRLLGEKLFF. Here the CDR3 DNA reads TGTGCCAGCGGCAGACTCCTAGGGGAAAAACTGTTTTTT.

The rearrangement uses TRBV10-3 and TRBJ1-2; D is undetermined. Germline lookup yields CDR1 ENHRY and CDR2 SYGVKD. Trimming took 4 bases from V and 4 from J, leaving 13 bases between them. The CDR3 has 14 residues. CDR3 region: CAISGAGNRYGYTF. CDR3 sequence (DNA): TGTGCCATCAGTGGGGCGGGGAATCGCTATGGCTACACCTTC.

The genes are TRBV6-1 and TRBJ2-1; a possible D gene is TRBD2 (5 bases). The CDR3 is 15 amino acids. From germline, CDR1 is MNHNS and CDR2 SASEGT. The germline V and J ends were trimmed by 7 bases and 1 base, with 14 bases remaining between them. CDR3 amino acids: CASKARRRSYNEQFF. CDR3 coding DNA: TGTGCCAGCAAGGCTCGACGGAGGTCCTACAATGAGCAGTTCTTC.

The chain employs TRBV27 and TRBJ2-7, with 7 bases fitting TRBD2. Trimming at V came to 6 bases and at J to 3 bases, leaving 11 bases not matched to a gene. The CDR3 spans 15 residues. Germline V gene data show CDR1 as MNHEY and CDR2 as SMNVEV (reference sequence). This CDR3 reads CASSKFSGMLYEQYF. For the CDR3, the DNA is TGTGCCAGCAGCAAATTCAGCGGGATGCTCTACGAGCAGTACTTC.

V is TRBV28 and J is TRBJ1-5; no clear D gene. This CDR3 comprises 14 residues. In germline, CDR1 is MDHEN, CDR2 SYDVKM. The V end lost 5 bases, the J end lost 2 bases, and 10 bases lay between the germline ends. For the CDR3, the DNA is TGTGCCAGCAGTCCCGCGAGGGGCAATCAGCCCCAGCATTTT. It specifies CASSPARGNQPQHF.

The V and J genes are TRBV6-6 and TRBJ2-7; D possibly corresponds to TRBD1 (5 bases). Germline V gene data show CDR1 as MNHNY and CDR2 as SVGAGI (reference sequence). The CDR3 consists of 11 residues. V dropped 6 bases and J dropped 13 bases, with 16 bases sitting between them. The CDR3 reads CASSYTGAFYF. The DNA for the CDR3 is TGTGCCAGCAGCTACACAGGAGCTTTCTACTTC.

The V call is TRBV6-1, the J call TRBJ2-1; D gene uncertain. Germline CDR1 and CDR2: MNHNS and SASEGT. The length of the CDR3 is 13 residues. V gave up 2 bases and J gave up 2 bases, with 4 bases separating them. The CDR3, as DNA: TGTGCCAGCAGTGAACACACCTACAATGAGCAGTTCTTC. Protein product: CASSEHTYNEQFF.

Sample share makes this clone medium-sized. The chain has TRBV7-3 and TRBJ2-7; a possible D gene is TRBD1 (6 bases). From germline, CDR1 is SGHTA and CDR2 FQGTGA. V was clipped by 0 bases and J by 5 bases, with 8 bases between them. The CDR3 contains 13 residues. The CDR3 region is CASSLTPGDEQYF. The CDR3, as DNA: TGTGCCAGCAGCTTAACCCCAGGGGACGAGCAGTACTTC.

This sequence joins TRBV11-2 and TRBJ2-2; D may be TRBD1 (6 bases). The CDR3 length is 17 residues. Trimming took 5 bases from V and 5 from J, leaving 21 bases between them. Germline V CDR1 and CDR2: SGHAT, FQNNGV. The CDR3, as DNA: TGTGCCAGCAGCCACCTTTTCCCCGGACAGAAGACCGGGGAGCTGTTTTTT. This encodes CASSHLFPGQKTGELFF.

J is TRBJ2-5 and V is TRBV5-1; no clear D gene. Germline V lookup: CDR1 SGHRS, CDR2 YFSETQ. Trimming shortened V by 1 base and J by 5 bases, and 6 bases separated the two germline ends. This CDR3 has 12 amino acids. The CDR3 protein is CASSLLGETQYF. In DNA form, the CDR3 reads TGCGCCAGCAGCTTGTTGGGCGAGACCCAGTACTTC.

The gene calls are TRBV11-2 and TRBJ2-7; tentative D call: TRBD1 (6 bases). V lost 5 bases, J lost 4 bases, and 9 bases lay in between. CDR1 and CDR2 (germline): SGHAT, FQNNGV. The CDR3 consists of 12 residues. Here the CDR3 reads CASSPQGYEQYF. CDR3 in DNA: TGTGCCAGCAGCCCACAGGGATACGAGCAGTACTTC.

The chain links TRBV6-5 to TRBJ1-4; 7 nucleotides match TRBD1. This CDR3 comprises 14 residues. J was trimmed by 8 bases and V by 5 bases; bases with no gene match: 8. Germline values: CDR1 MNHEY, CDR2 SVGAGI. CDR3 loop: CASSGRQGGEKLFF. The CDR3 bases are TGTGCCAGCAGTGGGCGACAGGGTGGGGAAAAACTGTTTTTT.

The CDR3, as DNA: TGTGCCAGCAGCTCTAAGGCAGGGTTTAACTATGGCTACACCTTC. It encodes CASSSKAGFNYGYTF. This rearrangement joins TRBV7-8 to TRBJ1-2; the D gene is possibly TRBD1 (5 bases). In germline, CDR1 is SGHVS, CDR2 FQNEAQ. The CDR3 is 15 amino acids. Trimming left V 4 bases short and J 1 base short, with 13 bases between.

This clone was detected once. The chain recombines TRBV7-9 with TRBJ2-3; D ambiguous. Germline lookup yields CDR1 SEHNR and CDR2 FQNEAQ (reference sequence). With 5 bases removed from V and 5 bases from J, the gap between germline ends came to 17 bases. CDR3 size: 15 residues. CDR3 sequence: CASSPDHANLDTQYF. In DNA, the CDR3 is TGTGCCAGCAGCCCGGACCATGCCAACCTAGATACGCAGTATTTT.

With respect to this clone: At one of its ends the junction is not consistent with the germline gene, which may arise from a read error. In the same sample, other DNA sequences code for this CDR3. The chain is built from TRBV5-4 and TRBJ2-2, with D unclear. The CDR3 length is 15 residues. CDR1 is SGHNT and CDR2 is YYREEE in the germline V gene (reference sequence). CDR3 DNA sequence: TGTGCCAGTAGCTTGATTTCCCCAGACACCGGGGAGCTGTTTTTT. It encodes CASSLISPDTGELFF.